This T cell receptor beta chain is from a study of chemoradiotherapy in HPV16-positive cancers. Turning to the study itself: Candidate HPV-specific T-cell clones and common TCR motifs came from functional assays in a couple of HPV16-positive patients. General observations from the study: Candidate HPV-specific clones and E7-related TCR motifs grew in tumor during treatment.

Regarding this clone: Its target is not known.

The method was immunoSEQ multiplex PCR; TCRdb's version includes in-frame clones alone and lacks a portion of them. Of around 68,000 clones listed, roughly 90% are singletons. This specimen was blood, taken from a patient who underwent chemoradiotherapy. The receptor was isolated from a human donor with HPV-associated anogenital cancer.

CDR3 nucleotide sequence: TGCGCCAGCAGTGAGGGCGGGGGCGGCAACACCGGGGAGCTGTTTTTT. Protein product: CASSEGGGGNTGELFF. This chain uses TRBV10-1 with TRBJ2-2; weak D call: TRBD2 (7 bases). Per germline, CDR1 WNHNN and CDR2 SYGVQD (reference sequence). The V gene lost 2 bases and the J gene lost 2 bases, with 12 bases spanning the gap. CDR3 length: 16 amino acids.